These 9 T cell receptor beta chains share one sample of origin, sequenced in a study of OX40 agonist ivuxolimab in advanced cancers. Clones were read by immunoSEQ multiplex PCR, and TCRdb kept only the in-frame ones, dropping some. The table has some 50,000 clones, 85% to 90% seen once. The starting material was CD4+ or CD8+ T cells sorted from blood, obtained in a trial of the OX40 agonist ivuxolimab. The receptors here all came from an adult with an advanced solid tumor such as melanoma, head and neck, liver or kidney cancer.

The sample holds one count of this clone. The rearrangement links TRBV27 to TRBJ2-5; 7 bases map to TRBD2. Germline loops: CDR1 MNHEY, CDR2 SMNVEV (reference sequence). There are 16 residues in the CDR3. V gave up 0 bases and J gave up 4 bases; unmatched junction bases: 8. The CDR3 is CASSLSWGGGGETQYF. CDR3 nucleotide sequence: TGTGCCAGCAGTTTATCGTGGGGGGGAGGAGGAGAGACCCAGTACTTC.

The rearrangement links TRBV5-6 to TRBJ2-3; 7 bases line up with TRBD1. Trimming took 6 bases from V and 4 from J; bases not matched to a gene: 14. The CDR3 is 16 residues long. The germline gives CDR1 SGHDT, CDR2 YYEEEE. The CDR3 loop reads CASTIGTAGGPDTQYF. CDR3 sequence (DNA): TGTGCCAGCACTATAGGGACAGCCGGAGGCCCAGATACGCAGTATTTT.

This chain connects TRBV2 to TRBJ1-4, with 7 bases aligning to TRBD1. CDR3 length equals 15 residues. J was trimmed by 2 bases and V by 4 bases; bases with no gene match: 4. In germline, CDR1 is SNHLY, CDR2 FYNNEI. This CDR3 is CASSGAGGTNEKLFF. The CDR3 region has the DNA TGTGCCAGCAGTGGAGCAGGGGGTACTAATGAAAAACTGTTTTTT. Full variable domain (remainder filled in from reference TRBV2 and TRBJ1-4): EPEVTQTPSHQVTQMGQEVILRCVPISNHLYFYWYRQILGQKVEFLVSFYNNEISEKSEIFDDQFSVERPDGSNFTLKIRSTKLEDSAMYFCASSGAGGTNEKLFFGSGTQLSVL.

Comment on this clone: Other DNA sequences within the sample encode an identical CDR3. This sequence joins TRBV5-6 and TRBJ2-3; TRBD2 matches at 7 bases. Trimming removed 4 bases from V and 3 bases from J; junction bases left unmatched: 14. The CDR3 has 17 amino acids. CDR1 SGHDT and CDR2 YYEEEE come from the germline V gene. CDR3: CASSLVPGLSLTDTQYF. The CDR3 coding sequence is TGTGCCAGCAGCCTGGTCCCGGGACTAAGCCTGACAGATACGCAGTATTTT.

The chain employs TRBV5-6 and TRBJ1-4; D gene uncertain. The length of the CDR3 is 15 residues. The V end lost 1 base, the J end lost 2 bases, and 9 bases lay between the germline ends. CDR1 is SGHDT, CDR2 YYEEEE, per germline. CDR3 DNA: TGTGCCAGCAGCTTGTTTGCGCGGACTAATGAAAAACTGTTTTTT. As protein: CASSLFARTNEKLFF.

V is TRBV7-8 and J is TRBJ1-1, with D uncertain. V shed 2 bases and J shed 0 bases, with 10 bases lying between them. The CDR3 totals 15 residues. Looked up from germline, CDR1 is SGHVS and CDR2 is FQNEAQ. The CDR3 spells CASSLSTNMNTEAFF. The CDR3, as DNA: TGTGCCAGCAGCTTATCTACGAATATGAACACTGAAGCTTTCTTT.

This chain connects TRBV19 to TRBJ1-4; unclear D gene. CDR1 is LNHDA, CDR2 SQIVND, per germline (reference sequence). V gave up 1 base and J gave up 8 bases, with 11 bases separating them. CDR3 length: 14 amino acids. The CDR3 is CASSIVGLGEKLFF. The CDR3 DNA is TGTGCCAGTAGTATAGTAGGGCTGGGGGAAAAACTGTTTTTT.

The chain joins TRBV4-1 to TRBJ2-7; 8 bases match TRBD2. Germline V lookup: CDR1 MGHRA, CDR2 YSYEKL. The V segment lost 4 bases and the J segment 3 bases; nucleotides outside the gene matches: 5. The CDR3 contains 14 residues. The DNA for the CDR3 is TGCGCCAGCAGCCGAGAGCGGGGGCTCTACGAGCAGTACTTC. Translation: CASSRERGLYEQYF.

This clone occurred once. V gene TRBV21-1 combines with J gene TRBJ2-3; whether TRBD1, the table's D call, matches the DNA was not checked. TRBV21-1 is tagged as a pseudogene. CDR3 length: 16 residues. The CDR3 is CASSKVDPRVSDTQYF. The CDR3 DNA reads TGTGCCAGCAGCAAAGTAGACCCCAGGGTGAGTGATACGCAGTATTTT.